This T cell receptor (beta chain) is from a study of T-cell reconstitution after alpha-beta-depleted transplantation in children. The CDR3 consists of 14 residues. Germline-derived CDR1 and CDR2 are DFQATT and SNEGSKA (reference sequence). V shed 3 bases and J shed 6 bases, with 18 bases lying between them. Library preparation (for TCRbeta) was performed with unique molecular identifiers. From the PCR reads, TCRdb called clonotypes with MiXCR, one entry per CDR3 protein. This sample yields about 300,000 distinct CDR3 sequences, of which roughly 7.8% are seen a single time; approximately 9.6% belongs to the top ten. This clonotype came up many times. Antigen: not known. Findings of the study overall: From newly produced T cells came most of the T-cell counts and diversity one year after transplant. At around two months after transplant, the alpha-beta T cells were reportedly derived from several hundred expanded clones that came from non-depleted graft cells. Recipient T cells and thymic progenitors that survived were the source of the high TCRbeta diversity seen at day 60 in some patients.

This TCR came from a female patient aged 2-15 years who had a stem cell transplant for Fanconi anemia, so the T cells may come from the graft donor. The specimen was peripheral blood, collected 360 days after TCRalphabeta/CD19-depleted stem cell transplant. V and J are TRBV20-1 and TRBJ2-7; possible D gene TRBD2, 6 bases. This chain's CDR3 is CSASASARGVEQYF. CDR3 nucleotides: TGCAGTGCTAGTGCTAGCGCCCGAGGGGTCGAGCAGTACTTC.